This TCR beta chain was identified during a study of T cells in Graves' hyperthyroidism and ophthalmopathy. Uncontrolled infection, other autoimmune disease, pregnancy and lactation each barred patients from inclusion. There are 13 residues in the CDR3. The germline gives CDR1 SGDLS, CDR2 YYNGEE. Trimming stripped 1 base from V and 4 bases from J, with 5 bases between. Notes on the study in general: Most thyroid clonotypes that were expanded above 0.001 also turned up in blood.

This clonotype was detected many times. Antigen: not known. The source material, RNA transcripts, was used to amplify TCR beta CDR3 regions. Using the HTBI primer set, a first-round RT-PCR was run on the TCR CDR3. A single record per CDR3 protein comes from TCRdb applying MiXCR to the multiplex PCR reads. The sample shows roughly 600,000 distinct CDR3 sequences, about 14% of them seen only once. The chain uses TRBV9 and TRBJ2-2; no reliable D call. Sequences were obtained from blood. The sequence derives from a woman in her 50s with Graves' ophthalmopathy. The CDR3 here is CASSVPPTGELFF. CDR3 nucleotide sequence: TGTGCCAGCAGCGTACCGCCCACCGGGGAGCTGTTTTTT.